These 24 T cell receptor beta chains came from one sample sequenced in a study of cytotoxic CD8 clonotypes in ibrutinib-treated CLL. Measured with immunoSEQ multiplex PCR; TCRdb has only the in-frame clones, and not every one. The sample has approximately 190,000 clones, about four fifths seen once. The input for sequencing was PBMCs, taken after 12 months of ibrutinib treatment. These receptors came from a human donor with chronic lymphocytic leukemia.

This clone was detected only a few times. The junction departs from germline at one end; a sequencing error may be responsible. The chain uses TRBV7-7 and TRBJ2-5; 9 nucleotides line up with TRBD2. CDR3 length equals 13 residues. Germline V gene data show CDR1 as SSHAT and CDR2 as FNYEAQ (reference sequence). The CDR3 nucleotides read TGTGCTAGCAGCTACGGACTAGCGGAGACCCAGTACTTC. It translates to CASSYGLAETQYF.

The V and J genes are TRBV28 and TRBJ1-1, with D possibly matching TRBD1 (6 bases). Germline CDR1 is MDHEN and CDR2 is SYDVKM. The CDR3 length is 14 residues. V was clipped by 7 bases and J by 11 bases, with 23 bases between them. CDR3 sequence reads: CASTLQPTGFPAFF. The CDR3 nucleotides are TGTGCCAGCACCCTCCAGCCAACAGGGTTTCCCGCTTTCTTT.

V gene TRBV4-1 combines with J gene TRBJ2-7; 16 bases agree with TRBD2. Trimming removed 3 bases from V and 5 bases from J; junction bases left unmatched: 10. This CDR3 spans 18 amino acids. CDR1 is MGHRA and CDR2 is YSYEKL in the germline V gene. The CDR3 DNA follows: TGCGCCAGCAGCCACGCGGGACTAGCGGGAGGGAGGTTTGACGAGCAGTACTTC. It yields the protein CASSHAGLAGGRFDEQYF.

This chain uses TRBV2 with TRBJ2-1; 7 nucleotides line up with TRBD2. This CDR3 contains 14 residues. CDR1 and CDR2 from the germline V gene are SNHLY and FYNNEI. The V segment lost 7 bases and the J segment 4 bases; nucleotides outside the gene matches: 7. CDR3 sequence reads: CASIRDYVYNEQFF. DNA for the CDR3: TGTGCCAGCATCCGGGACTATGTATACAATGAGCAGTTCTTC.

The V call is TRBV5-1, the J call TRBJ2-7; D is ambiguous. The length of the CDR3 is 14 residues. V lost 0 bases and J lost 0, with 7 bases in between. Germline loops: CDR1 SGHRS, CDR2 YFSETQ. The CDR3 is CASSLAVSSYEQYF. In DNA form, the CDR3 reads TGCGCCAGCAGCTTGGCTGTCAGCTCCTACGAGCAGTACTTC.

The V gene is TRBV7-3, the J gene TRBJ2-3; D could derive from TRBD1 or TRBD2 (7 bases each). The CDR3 loop spans 15 amino acids. Trimming took off 5 bases at V and 5 bases at J, with 17 bases between the two ends. Germline assignment: CDR1 SGHTA and CDR2 FQGTGA. In DNA, the CDR3 is TGTGCCAGCAGCCCCTCAGGGGGGGGGCGAGATACGCAGTATTTT. It encodes CASSPSGGGRDTQYF.

This clone has a handful of counts. The chain joins TRBV7-6 to TRBJ2-5; TRBD1 aligns across 7 bases. With 1 base clipped from V and 6 bases from J, the junction kept 5 bases outside the gene matches. This CDR3 has 14 amino acids. Germline V lookup: CDR1 SGHVS, CDR2 FNYEAQ. CDR3 residues: CASSLVDRAKTQYF. The DNA of the CDR3 is TGTGCCAGCAGCTTAGTAGACAGGGCAAAGACCCAGTACTTC.

The chain links TRBV2 to TRBJ1-1; D gene uncertain. The CDR3 loop spans 14 amino acids. From germline, CDR1 is SNHLY and CDR2 FYNNEI. Trimming removed 3 bases from V and 6 bases from J, with 14 bases in between. The CDR3 nucleotides read TGTGCCAGCAGTGACAATCCAGCGGTCGCTGAAGCTTTCTTT. This gives the protein CASSDNPAVAEAFF.

The chain recombines TRBV9 with TRBJ1-2; D not resolved. V was shortened by 7 bases and J by 8 bases, with 3 bases between the two germline ends. There are 8 residues in the CDR3. Germline CDR1 is SGDLS and CDR2 is YYNGEE. Written as DNA, the CDR3 is TGTGCCAGCCGAGGCTACACCTTC. Amino acids: CASRGYTF.

This clone occurred a few times. The CDR3 region is CASKSGGASDTQYF. The CDR3, as DNA: TGTGCCAGCAAGAGCGGGGGGGCATCAGATACGCAGTATTTT. The V call is TRBV5-4, the J call TRBJ2-3, with TRBD2 matching 10 bases. V gave up 6 bases and J gave up 4 bases; unmatched junction bases: 5. Germline CDR1 SGHNT, CDR2 YYREEE (reference sequence). This CDR3 spans 14 amino acids.

This sequence joins TRBV11-2 and TRBJ2-3, with 7 bases fitting TRBD2. Germline CDR1 and CDR2: SGHAT and FQNNGV. Trimming cost V 5 bases and J 3 bases; bases outside gene matches: 11. The CDR3 is 16 amino acids. This CDR3 is CASSPPGLRATDTQYF. The CDR3 nucleotides read TGTGCCAGCAGCCCCCCGGGACTACGTGCGACAGATACGCAGTATTTT.

The chain combines TRBV2 with TRBJ2-7, with D perhaps matching TRBD2 (5 bases). The CDR3 loop spans 16 amino acids. Germline CDR1 is SNHLY and CDR2 is FYNNEI. The V end was cut by 2 bases, the J end by 2 bases, with 16 bases between. CDR3 DNA: TGTGCCAGCAGTGAAAGTCACTTCCCGGGAACCTACGAGCAGTACTTC. It encodes CASSESHFPGTYEQYF.

The chain combines TRBV6-5 with TRBJ1-3, with 7 nucleotides matching TRBD1. The V segment lost 2 bases and the J segment 2 bases; nucleotides outside the gene matches: 3. CDR3 length equals 15 residues. The germline V gene has CDR1 MNHEY and CDR2 SVGAGI. CDR3 sequence (DNA): TGTGCCAGCAGTTACCTACAGGGGCCTGGAAACACCATATATTTT. It yields the protein CASSYLQGPGNTIYF.

This chain joins TRBV4-1 and TRBJ1-1, with 8 bases matching TRBD1. Germline trimming cut 0 bases from V and 0 bases from J; bases unmatched to any gene: 0. This CDR3 is 15 amino acids long. Germline CDR1 reads MGHRA; CDR2 reads YSYEKL. The CDR3 nucleotides read TGCGCCAGCAGCCAAGAGGGACAGGTGAACACTGAAGCTTTCTTT. This codes for CASSQEGQVNTEAFF.

The V gene is TRBV18, the J gene TRBJ1-1; TRBD1 matches at 9 bases. Trimming removed 3 bases from V and 1 base from J; junction bases left unmatched: 0. Germline values: CDR1 KGHSH, CDR2 LQKENI. This CDR3 is 14 amino acids long. The CDR3 sequence is CASSPGQGNTEAFF. CDR3 coding DNA: TGTGCCAGCTCACCGGGACAGGGGAACACTGAAGCTTTCTTT.

This chain connects TRBV4-1 to TRBJ1-1, with a possible D match to TRBD1 (6 bases). Trimming took off 0 bases at V and 0 bases at J, with 8 bases between the two ends. The CDR3 totals 15 residues. The germline gives CDR1 MGHRA, CDR2 YSYEKL. This CDR3 reads CASSQEPGVNTEAFF. Here the CDR3 DNA reads TGCGCCAGCAGCCAAGAACCAGGGGTGAACACTGAAGCTTTCTTT.

This clone was seen repeatedly, ten times or more. This sequence joins TRBV7-9 and TRBJ1-1, with 9 bases lining up with TRBD1. CDR1 and CDR2 from the germline V gene are SEHNR and FQNEAQ (reference sequence). Germline trimming cut 3 bases from V and 4 bases from J; bases unmatched to any gene: 6. The CDR3 spans 15 residues. The CDR3 DNA is TGTGCCAGCAGCTTCTTCGGGACAGGGTCCACTGAAGCTTTCTTT. This codes for CASSFFGTGSTEAFF.

This sequence joins TRBV7-6 and TRBJ2-1, with 12 positions matching TRBD2. Losses at the gene ends were 1 base for V and 0 bases for J; bases not matched to a gene: 4. Germline lookup yields CDR1 SGHVS and CDR2 FNYEAQ. CDR3 length equals 18 residues. In nucleotides, the CDR3 is TGTGCCAGCAGCTTAGAAACTAGCGGGAGGAGCTCCTACAATGAGCAGTTCTTC. This encodes CASSLETSGRSSYNEQFF. Together with reference TRBV7-6 and TRBJ2-1, the CDR3 gives the full variable domain: GAGVSQSPRYKVTKRGQDVALRCDPISGHVSLYWYRQALGQGPEFLTYFNYEAQQDKSGLPNDRFSAERPEGSISTLTIQRTEQRDSAMYRCASSLETSGRSSYNEQFFGPGTRLTVL.

This clone was counted a few times. The V gene is TRBV6-5, the J gene TRBJ2-1; 8 bases fit TRBD1. CDR3 size: 16 residues. Looked up from germline, CDR1 is MNHEY and CDR2 is SVGAGI. V shed 0 bases, J shed 8 bases, and the junction held 9 bases outside the gene matches. The CDR3 loop is CASSYSTVRGRYEQFF. The CDR3 DNA is TGTGCCAGCAGTTACTCGACCGTCAGGGGGCGCTATGAGCAGTTCTTC.

The chain employs TRBV7-8 and TRBJ2-3; D is unclear. The CDR3 contains 14 residues. V was pared by 5 bases and J by 2 bases, with 11 bases between. Looked up from germline, CDR1 is SGHVS and CDR2 is FQNEAQ. The CDR3 nucleotides read TGTGCCAGCAGCACTCGACCTTTCACAGATACGCAGTATTTT. This translates into CASSTRPFTDTQYF.

The table lists this clone with a count of one. The chain joins TRBV7-8 to TRBJ1-6; the match to TRBD1 covers 9 bases. This CDR3 spans 14 amino acids. The V segment lost 6 bases and the J segment 7 bases; nucleotides outside the gene matches: 4. Germline assignment: CDR1 SGHVS and CDR2 FQNEAQ. The chain's CDR3 is CASRSGTGNSPLHF. The CDR3 nucleotides read TGTGCCAGCAGATCCGGGACAGGGAATTCACCCCTCCACTTT.

The chain joins TRBV7-6 to TRBJ2-5; D gene unclear. The J call could be wrong; TRBJ2-7 is a better fit for the DNA end. This CDR3 spans 14 amino acids. Germline V gene lookup returns CDR1 SGHVS and CDR2 FNYEAQ. DNA of the CDR3: TGTGCCAGCAGCTCAACGACACAGTCCTACGAGCAGTACTTC. Its translation is CASSSTTQSYEQYF.

This chain links TRBV19 with TRBJ2-1; TRBD2 matches at 14 bases. Germline trimming cut 3 bases from V and 10 bases from J; bases unmatched to any gene: 5. Germline values: CDR1 LNHDA, CDR2 SQIVND (reference sequence). The CDR3 has 15 residues. The chain's CDR3 is CASSILTSGRGEQFF. The CDR3 DNA reads TGTGCCAGTAGTATTCTGACTAGCGGGAGGGGGGAGCAGTTCTTC.

This clone is a singleton in its sample. The chain links TRBV6-6 to TRBJ1-4; D is possibly TRBD1 (6 bases). The CDR3 has 14 residues. The ends were cut back, 5 bases at V and 4 bases at J, with 11 bases in the middle. The germline V gene has CDR1 MNHNY and CDR2 SVGAGI (reference sequence). CDR3 coding DNA: TGTGCCAGCAGTCTCGGACAGAATAATGAAAAACTGTTTTTT. Translating it yields CASSLGQNNEKLFF.